This T cell receptor (beta chain) emerged from a study of blood T cell repertoires in COVID-19. Study in general: Some COVID-19 samples were acute and others convalescent; all came from the United States, Italy and Spain. PBMCs, B-cell-depleted T cells, or T cells provided the cDNA or gDNA that made up the material.

The germline CDR1 and CDR2 sequences are LNHNV and YYDKDF (reference sequence). CDR3 size: 15 residues. The J segment lost 4 bases and the V segment lost 8 bases, leaving 8 bases of the junction unmatched. Assay used: immunoSEQ multiplex PCR; TCRdb lists only in-frame clones, some missing. The table has roughly 240,000 clones, approximately 80% seen once. This chain uses TRBV15 with TRBJ2-6; 7 bases fit TRBD1. The source material was peripheral blood. The source of this sequence is a woman aged 70-85 years with acute or convalescent COVID-19. DNA for the CDR3: TGTGCCACCCAGCACAGGGGCGCGGGGGCCAACGTCCTGACTTTC. This sequence encodes CATQHRGAGANVLTF. Full variable domain (outside the CDR3, taken from reference TRBV15 and TRBJ2-6): DAMVIQNPRYQVTQFGKPVTLSCSQTLNHNVMYWYQQKSSQAPKLLFHYYDKDFNNEADTPDNFQSRRPNTSFCFLDIRSPGLGDTAMYLCATQHRGAGANVLTFGAGSRLTVL.